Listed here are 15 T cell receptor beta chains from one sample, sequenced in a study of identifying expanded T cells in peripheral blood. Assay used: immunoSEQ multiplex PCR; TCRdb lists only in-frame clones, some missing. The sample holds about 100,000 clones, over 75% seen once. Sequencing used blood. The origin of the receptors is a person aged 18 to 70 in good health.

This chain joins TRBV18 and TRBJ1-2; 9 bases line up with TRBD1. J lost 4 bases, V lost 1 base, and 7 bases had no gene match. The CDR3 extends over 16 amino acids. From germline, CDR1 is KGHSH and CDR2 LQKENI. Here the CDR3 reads CASSPRRDREVYGYTF. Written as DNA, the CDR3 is TGTGCCAGCTCACCACGGAGGGACAGGGAGGTCTATGGCTACACCTTC.

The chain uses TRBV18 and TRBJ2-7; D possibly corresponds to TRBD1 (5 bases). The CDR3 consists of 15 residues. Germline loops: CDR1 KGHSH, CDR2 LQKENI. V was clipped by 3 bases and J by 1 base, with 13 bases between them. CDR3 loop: CASSPGQLSSYEQYF. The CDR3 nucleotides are TGTGCCAGCTCACCGGGGCAGTTAAGTTCCTACGAGCAGTACTTC.

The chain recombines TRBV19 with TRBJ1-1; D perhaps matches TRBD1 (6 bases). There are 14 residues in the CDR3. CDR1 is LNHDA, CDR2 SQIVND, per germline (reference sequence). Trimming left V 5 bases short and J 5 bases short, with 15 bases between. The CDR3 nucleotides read TGTGCCAGTAGTCAGGCGGCAGGGGTTACTGAAGCTTTCTTT. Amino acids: CASSQAAGVTEAFF.

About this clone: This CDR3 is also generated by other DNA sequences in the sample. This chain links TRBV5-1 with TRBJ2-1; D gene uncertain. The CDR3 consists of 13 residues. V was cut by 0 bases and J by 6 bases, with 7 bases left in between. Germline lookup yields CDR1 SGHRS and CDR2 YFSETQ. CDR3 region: CASSLDPGNEQFF. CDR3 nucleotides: TGCGCCAGCAGCTTGGACCCGGGCAATGAGCAGTTCTTC.

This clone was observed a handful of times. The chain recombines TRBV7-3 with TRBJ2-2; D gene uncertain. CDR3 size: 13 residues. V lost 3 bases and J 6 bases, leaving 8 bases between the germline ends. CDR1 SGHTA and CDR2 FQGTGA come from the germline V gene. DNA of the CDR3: TGTGCCAGCAGCTTCCAATTCCCCGGGGAGCTGTTTTTT. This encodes CASSFQFPGELFF.

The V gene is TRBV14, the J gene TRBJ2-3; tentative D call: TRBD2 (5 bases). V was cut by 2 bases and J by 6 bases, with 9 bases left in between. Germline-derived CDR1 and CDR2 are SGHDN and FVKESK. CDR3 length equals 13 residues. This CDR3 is CASSQTTTDTQYF. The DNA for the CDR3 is TGTGCCAGCAGCCAAACGACTACCGATACGCAGTATTTT.

The CDR3 spells CASSLGISTDTQYF. The CDR3 DNA sequence: TGTGCCAGCAGCCTGGGGATCAGCACAGATACGCAGTATTTT. This sequence joins TRBV7-9 and TRBJ2-3, with D uncertain. CDR3 length: 14 amino acids. Trimming removed 5 bases from V and 0 bases from J, with 9 bases in between. The V gene's germline CDR1 is SEHNR and CDR2 FQNEAQ (reference sequence).

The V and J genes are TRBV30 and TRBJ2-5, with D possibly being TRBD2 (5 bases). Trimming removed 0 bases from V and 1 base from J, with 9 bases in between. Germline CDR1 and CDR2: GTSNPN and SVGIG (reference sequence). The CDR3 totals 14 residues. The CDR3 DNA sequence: TGTGCCTGGAGTGTAGGGAGCTTCCAAGAGACCCAGTACTTC. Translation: CAWSVGSFQETQYF.

CDR3 region: CASTPELGGSEAFF. Written as DNA, the CDR3 is TGTGCCAGCACCCCCGAGTTAGGGGGCTCGGAAGCTTTCTTT. The V call is TRBV11-3, the J call TRBJ1-1; 7 nucleotides agree with TRBD1. This CDR3 has 14 residues. The germline CDR1 and CDR2 sequences are SGHNT and YENEEA. V shed 7 bases and J 8 bases; nucleotides not matched to a gene: 13.

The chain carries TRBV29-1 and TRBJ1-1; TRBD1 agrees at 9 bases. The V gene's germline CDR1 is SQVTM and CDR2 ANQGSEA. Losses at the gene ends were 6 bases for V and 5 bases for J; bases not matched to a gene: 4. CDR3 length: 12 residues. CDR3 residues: CSVGTGRTEAFF. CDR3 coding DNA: TGCAGCGTAGGGACAGGGCGGACTGAAGCTTTCTTT.

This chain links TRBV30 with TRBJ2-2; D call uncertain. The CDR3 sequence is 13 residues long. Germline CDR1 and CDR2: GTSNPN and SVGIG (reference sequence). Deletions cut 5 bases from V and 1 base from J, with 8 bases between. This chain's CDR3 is CAWRTKNTGELFF. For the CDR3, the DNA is TGTGCCTGGCGGACCAAGAACACCGGGGAGCTGTTTTTT.

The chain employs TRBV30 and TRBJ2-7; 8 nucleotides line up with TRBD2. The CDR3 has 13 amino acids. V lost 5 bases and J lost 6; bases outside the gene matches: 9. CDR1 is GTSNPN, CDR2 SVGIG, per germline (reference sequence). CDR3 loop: CAWGSAGASEQYF. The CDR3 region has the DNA TGTGCCTGGGGGTCAGCGGGAGCTAGCGAGCAGTACTTC.

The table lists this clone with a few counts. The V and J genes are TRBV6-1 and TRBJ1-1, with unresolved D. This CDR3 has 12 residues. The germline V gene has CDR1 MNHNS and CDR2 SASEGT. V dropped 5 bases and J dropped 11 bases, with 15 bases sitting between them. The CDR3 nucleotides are TGTGCCAGCAGTCCCGGCCTTAGTCGGGCTTTCTTT. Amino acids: CASSPGLSRAFF.

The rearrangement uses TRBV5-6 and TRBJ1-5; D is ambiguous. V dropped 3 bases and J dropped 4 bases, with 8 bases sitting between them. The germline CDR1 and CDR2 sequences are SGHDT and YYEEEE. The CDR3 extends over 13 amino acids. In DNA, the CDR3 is TGTGCCAGCAGCTGGCGGACTAATCAGCCCCAGCATTTT. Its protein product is CASSWRTNQPQHF.

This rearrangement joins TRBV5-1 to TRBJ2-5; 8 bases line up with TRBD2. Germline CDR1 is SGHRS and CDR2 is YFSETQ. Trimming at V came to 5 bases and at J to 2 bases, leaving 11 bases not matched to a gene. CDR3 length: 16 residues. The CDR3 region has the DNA TGCGCCAGCAGACCGGGACTAGGGGAGGGGCAAGAGACCCAGTACTTC. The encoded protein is CASRPGLGEGQETQYF. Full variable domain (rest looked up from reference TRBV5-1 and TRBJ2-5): KAGVTQTPRYLIKTRGQQVTLSCSPISGHRSVSWYQQTPGQGLQFLFEYFSETQRNKGNFPGRFSGRQFSNSRSEMNVSTLELGDSALYLCASRPGLGEGQETQYFGPGTRLLVL.